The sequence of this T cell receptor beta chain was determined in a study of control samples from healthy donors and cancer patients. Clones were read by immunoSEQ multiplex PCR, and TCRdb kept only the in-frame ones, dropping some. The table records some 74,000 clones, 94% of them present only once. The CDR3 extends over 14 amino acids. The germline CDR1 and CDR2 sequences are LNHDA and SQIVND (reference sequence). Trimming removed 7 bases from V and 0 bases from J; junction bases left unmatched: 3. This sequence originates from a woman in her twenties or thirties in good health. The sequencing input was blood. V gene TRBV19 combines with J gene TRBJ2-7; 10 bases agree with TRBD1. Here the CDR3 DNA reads TGTGCCAGTACCCGGACAGGGGGCTCCTACGAGCAGTACTTC. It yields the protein CASTRTGGSYEQYF.